This TCR beta chain is from a study of shared T cell receptors in the human thymus. Only in-frame clones appear in the TCRdb table, and some are missing; sequencing was by immunoSEQ multiplex PCR. Counted here are over 650,000 clones, over 75% occurring once; the ten biggest clones make up 0.0094%. The V end was cut by 1 base, the J end by 0 bases, with 7 bases between. The germline V gene encodes CDR1 LGHNA and CDR2 YNFKEQ. There are 15 residues in the CDR3. The sample was also linked to a second study, of human thymus T cells. This second study notes: Resections removed during corrective heart surgery provided the thymus tissue used. Gene usage for V and J segments appeared biased in thymic and blood repertoires.

The sequence was obtained from a boy in the first two years of life with a congenital heart defect. The chain has TRBV4-2 and TRBJ1-5; no reliable D call. Sequencing input: thymocytes. In nucleotides, the CDR3 is TGTGCCAGCAGCCAAGCGACTTATAGCAATCAGCCCCAGCATTTT. Translating gives CASSQATYSNQPQHF.